The sequence of this TCR beta chain was determined in a study of CD8 T cells in ankylosing spondylitis. Points from the study as a whole: Several of the motif variants were reported before in synovial fluid and blood from reactive arthritis. Disease-linked clones were found to be CD8+ and relatively rare in peripheral blood. The study identified a TCR beta motif of under ten highly homologous variants that appeared characteristic of ankylosing spondylitis blood.

This clonotype has more than one count but fewer than ten. Its specificity is not known. Using quantitative 5'-RACE with molecular barcodes, the authors made TCR beta libraries. TCRdb itself ran the 5' RACE reads through MiXCR, one entry per CDR3 protein. The table records about 450,000 distinct CDR3 sequences, roughly a quarter of them present only once. V lost 4 bases to trimming and J lost 0 bases, with 7 bases between them. This CDR3 is 15 amino acids long. The receptor was isolated from a male donor with ankylosing spondylitis. The V gene is TRBV12-3 or TRBV12-4, the J gene TRBJ2-6; D unresolved. The sample consisted of blood, either unsorted or a sorted T cell fraction (not recorded which). The DNA for the CDR3 is TGTGCCAGCAGTTACAGAGTCTCTGGGGCCAACGTCCTGACTTTC. Protein sequence: CASSYRVSGANVLTF.